This TCR beta chain came from a study of blood T cell repertoires in COVID-19. Study details: Sources were T cells, B-cell-depleted T cells, or PBMCs; the material itself was cDNA or gDNA.

Germline CDR1 SGHNT, CDR2 YENEEA. This CDR3 has 15 residues. Trimming removed 3 bases from V and 1 base from J, with 13 bases in between. Authors' methods: Estimation of nucleated cell counts relied on the amplification of reference gene primers. The assay was immunoSEQ multiplex PCR, and TCRdb's table has in-frame clones only and misses some. D and trimming come from the DNA, and the V and J calls and clone size come from that table. Among about 150,000 clones listed, 87% were seen once. Material: peripheral blood. The sequence derives from a man aged 50-60 years who had recovered from COVID-19. The V and J genes are TRBV11-3 and TRBJ2-7; perhaps TRBD1 as D (5 bases). CDR3 sequence: CASSFTPGKSYEQYF. CDR3 coding DNA: TGTGCCAGCAGCTTCACCCCAGGGAAGTCCTACGAGCAGTACTTC.